This entry lists 8 T cell receptor beta chains sequenced from one sample in a study of T-cell reconstitution after alpha-beta-depleted transplantation in children. As it was prepared, the TCRbeta library received unique molecular identifiers. TCRdb recomputed calls from the PCR reads with MiXCR, one row per CDR3 protein. The data contain over 550,000 distinct CDR3 sequences, roughly 10% of them singletons. This material consisted of PBMCs from the stem cell graft donor, taken from the stem cell graft. The receptor source for this set is a human donor who donated a stem cell graft to a child with acute myeloid leukemia.

V gene TRBV29-1 combines with J gene TRBJ2-4; 8 nucleotides match TRBD1. Trimming at V came to 7 bases and at J to 1 base, leaving 15 bases not matched to a gene. Germline V gene lookup returns CDR1 SQVTM and CDR2 ANQGSEA. The CDR3 contains 17 residues. The CDR3 nucleotides are TGCAGCGCCGGACAGGGACAACCAGAAGAGGCCAAAAACATTCAGTACTTC. It specifies CSAGQGQPEEAKNIQYF.

This clonotype came up many times. The chain joins TRBV20-1 to TRBJ2-5; tentatively, D is TRBD1 (5 bases). Germline CDR1 reads DFQATT; CDR2 reads SNEGSKA (reference sequence). V was pared by 3 bases and J by 4 bases, with 15 bases between. This CDR3 has 14 amino acids. The CDR3 DNA reads as TGCAGTGCTAGGCAACGACAGTACGGAGAGACCCAGTACTTC. This translates into CSARQRQYGETQYF.

This clonotype was seen more than once but under ten times. This chain connects TRBV27 to TRBJ2-1; 9 nucleotides match TRBD1. Germline V lookup: CDR1 MNHEY, CDR2 SMNVEV (reference sequence). This CDR3 region has 15 residues. The V gene end was trimmed by 3 bases and the J gene end by 6 bases; junction bases not matched to a gene: 6. The CDR3 DNA reads as TGTGCCAGCAGTTTTTATACAGGGGGCTCCAATGAGCAGTTCTTC. It codes for CASSFYTGGSNEQFF.

The J gene is TRBJ2-3, the V gene TRBV9; D might be TRBD2 (5 bases). V lost 3 bases and J lost 4, with 18 bases in between. The CDR3 has 16 amino acids. Germline values: CDR1 SGDLS, CDR2 YYNGEE. The CDR3 DNA reads TGTGCCAGCAGCGAAACCCCGGACCATAGCGCAGATACGCAGTATTTT. Its translation is CASSETPDHSADTQYF.

This clonotype was counted at least ten times. The chain couples TRBV7-2 to TRBJ2-1; 7 bases match TRBD2. Germline V gene sequence: CDR1 SGHTA, CDR2 FQGNSA. The CDR3 is 15 residues long. V trimming: 0 bases; J trimming: 4 bases; junction bases outside the gene matches: 3. CDR3: CASSLAPGGYNEQFF. The CDR3 DNA reads as TGTGCCAGCAGCTTAGCTCCGGGAGGTTACAATGAGCAGTTCTTC.

The chain links TRBV20-1 to TRBJ1-1; D uncertain. The germline V gene has CDR1 DFQATT and CDR2 SNEGSKA (reference sequence). V lost 0 bases and J 6 bases, leaving 14 bases between the germline ends. The length of the CDR3 is 14 residues. CDR3 DNA: TGCAGTGCTAGAGATTTTCAGGCAAAGGCTGAAGCTTTCTTT. Protein product: CSARDFQAKAEAFF.

This clonotype has ten or more counts. The chain recombines TRBV2 with TRBJ2-7, with D uncertain. V was clipped by 5 bases and J by 2 bases, with 10 bases between them. The CDR3 covers 13 residues. Germline CDR1 and CDR2: SNHLY and FYNNEI. The CDR3 reads CASSKGTTYEQYF. The CDR3 DNA follows: TGTGCCAGCAGTAAAGGTACCACCTACGAGCAGTACTTC.

In its sample, this clonotype was seen many times. The chain has TRBV7-9 and TRBJ2-1; D gene unclear. Trimming removed 5 bases at V and 9 bases at J, with 11 bases between. Germline-derived CDR1 and CDR2 are SEHNR and FQNEAQ (reference sequence). The CDR3 spans 12 residues. The chain's CDR3 is CASSLSIGEQFF. The CDR3 nucleotides read TGTGCCAGCAGCCTAAGTATCGGTGAGCAGTTCTTC. The full variable domain, with the rest looked up from reference TRBV7-9 and TRBJ2-1, is DTGVSQNPRHKITKRGQNVTFRCDPISEHNRLYWYRQTLGQGPEFLTYFQNEAQLEKSRLLSDRFSAERPKGSFSTLEIQRTEQGDSAMYLCASSLSIGEQFFGPGTRLTVL.